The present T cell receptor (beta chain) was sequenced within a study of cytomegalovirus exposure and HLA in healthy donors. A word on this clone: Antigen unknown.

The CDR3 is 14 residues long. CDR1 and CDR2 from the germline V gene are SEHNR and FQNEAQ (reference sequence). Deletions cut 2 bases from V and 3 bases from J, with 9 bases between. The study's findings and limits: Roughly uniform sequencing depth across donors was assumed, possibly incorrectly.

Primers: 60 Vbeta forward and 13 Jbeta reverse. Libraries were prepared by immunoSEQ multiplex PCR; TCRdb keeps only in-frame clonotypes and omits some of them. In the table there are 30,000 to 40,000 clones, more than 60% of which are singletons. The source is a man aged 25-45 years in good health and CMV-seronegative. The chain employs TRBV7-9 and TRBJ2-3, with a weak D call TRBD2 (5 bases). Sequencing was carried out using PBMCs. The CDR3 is CASSLRGSTDTQYF. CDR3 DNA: TGTGCCAGCAGCTTACGGGGTTCTACAGATACGCAGTATTTT. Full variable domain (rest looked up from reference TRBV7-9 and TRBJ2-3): DTGVSQNPRHKITKRGQNVTFRCDPISEHNRLYWYRQTLGQGPEFLTYFQNEAQLEKSRLLSDRFSAERPKGSFSTLEIQRTEQGDSAMYLCASSLRGSTDTQYFGPGTRLTVL.